The entry below gives a single T cell receptor beta chain sequence along with its context. Its antigen is unknown. At one boundary the junction diverges from the germline segment, which might be a read error. These data come from a study of response to subunit inactivated influenza vaccine (dated by TCRdb to 2016 to 2018). Background for the entire study: Deep quantitative profiling of the T cell receptor repertoire was used in the study to follow responses to a trivalent subunit inactivated influenza vaccine. The research as a whole found: According to the authors, only a limited number of new T cells may be recruited by each seasonal influenza vaccination.

The CDR3 spans 14 residues, from the cysteine through the phenylalanine. The CDR3 DNA has 42 bases and is translated from base 1. CDR1 and CDR2, per the germline V gene, are SQVTM and ANQGSEA. Library prep was done by RT-PCR. TCRdb records Illumina HiSeq 2500 as the sequencer. TCRdb itself trimmed the public reads at Q25 with fastp, ran MiXCR and retained productive beta chains. Rows are combined by CDR3 protein, so each entry shows the most common genes and DNA. Counted in this sample were some 200,000 distinct CDR3 sequences; about an eighth of them appeared once. About 29% of the sample goes to the ten largest clones. These data are also associated with another study on T cells expressing NK-cell markers. As noted in the second study: 5'RACE template switching, by which a universal primer site and unique molecular identifiers were added, was used to make TCR beta cDNA libraries. Three sorted T-cell subsets (CD3+CD56+NKG2C+, CD3+CD56+NKG2C- and CD3+CD56-NKG2C+) from about 8 donors had their TCR beta-chain repertoires profiled. Of the eight sequenced donors, seven were found to be HCMV-seropositive and one was found to be HCMV-seronegative. To restrict sorting to alphabetaTCR-expressing T cells, an anti-gammadeltaTCR antibody was added in several experiments. In roughly six donors, the dominant CD3+CD56+NKG2C+ clonotypes were among the top 10 CD8+ clonotypes and accounted for about 1.0-7.5% of CD8+ T cells. Those dominant clonotypes were again the most abundant among CD3+CD56-NKG2C+ cells in several donors, at roughly 25-65%. It remained unclear whether the expanded NKG2C-expressing T cell clones were specific for HCMV antigens. The eight sequenced donors were randomly selected healthy volunteers, three men and five women. A commercial ELISA kit detecting HCMV-specific IgG in serum was used to determine HCMV serostatus. Ficoll density gradient centrifugation was used to isolate peripheral blood mononuclear cells from blood. CD4+ and CD8+ T cells were isolated from PBMC by magnetic immunoseparation with Miltenyi isolation kits. cDNA synthesis was primed from the TCR beta constant segment, followed by two successive PCR amplification steps. Illumina HiSeq 2000/2500, MiSeq or NextSeq was used to sequence libraries as 2 x 150 bp reads. MIGEC handled demultiplexing of the reads and grouping by UMI, while MiTCR was used to assemble and quantify clonotypes. To exclude erroneous sequences, any TCR cDNA sequence not supported by at least two reads was discarded. Downstream repertoire analysis used the tcR package, and clonotypes were matched across fractions by CDR3 nucleotide sequence plus V segment. Antigen specificity was annotated against VDJdb with VDJmatch, allowing one amino acid substitution in CDR3.

Material: CD8+ T cells sorted from PBMCs, obtained roughly 12 days after vaccination. The chain is encoded by TRBV29-1 joined to TRBJ2-1, and TRBD2 matches 7 of the central bases. The TCR sequence derives from a man between 50 and 59 years old who received an inactivated influenza vaccine. Donor details come from another sample of the same person, matched by shared clones. The DNA sequence is TGCAGCTCCCGGAGAACTAGCGAATACAATCAGCAGTTCTTC. Its translation reads: CSSRRTSEYNQQFF.